Presented here are 7 T cell receptor beta chains from one specimen sequenced in a study of cytomegalovirus exposure and HLA in healthy donors. Generated by immunoSEQ multiplex PCR, the TCRdb table keeps only in-frame clones and is missing some. The sample lists 150,000 to 200,000 clones, roughly 91% occurring once. Sequenced: PBMCs. The source of these receptors is a man aged 18 to 30 in good health and CMV-seronegative.

This clone was seen more than once but under ten times. The rearrangement uses TRBV6-5 and TRBJ1-1; D is unresolved. The V gene's germline CDR1 is MNHEY and CDR2 SVGAGI. The CDR3 loop spans 14 amino acids. The V end was cut by 6 bases, the J end by 4 bases, with 15 bases between. The CDR3 DNA reads TGTGCCAGCAGGCTTGGAGGGCGTGGCACTGAAGCTTTCTTT. Its translation is CASRLGGRGTEAFF.

The chain combines TRBV19 with TRBJ2-2; TRBD1 aligns across 10 bases. The CDR3 contains 16 residues. CDR1 LNHDA and CDR2 SQIVND come from the germline V gene (reference sequence). CDR3 DNA sequence: TGTGCAACTCAAGGCCGGGACAGGGGAAACACCGGGGAGCTGTTTTTT. As protein: CATQGRDRGNTGELFF. The whole variable domain, remainder taken from reference TRBV19 and TRBJ2-2, is DGGITQSPKYLFRKEGQNVTLSCEQNLNHDAMYWYRQDPGQGLRLIYYSQIVNDFQKGDIAEGYSVSREKKESFPLTVTSAQKNPTAFYLCATQGRDRGNTGELFFGEGSRLTVL.

The chain joins TRBV29-1 to TRBJ2-7; D is possibly TRBD2 (5 bases). Trimming stripped 1 base from V and 2 bases from J, with 9 bases between. The CDR3 runs 13 residues. Germline assignment: CDR1 SQVTM and CDR2 ANQGSEA. CDR3 nucleotide sequence: TGCAGCGTTGAAGTTACGGGAACCTACGAGCAGTACTTC. Translated: CSVEVTGTYEQYF.

The chain carries TRBV7-9 and TRBJ2-7, with D possibly being TRBD2 (6 bases). This CDR3 has 15 amino acids. Germline V gene lookup returns CDR1 SEHNR and CDR2 FQNEAQ (reference sequence). V dropped 4 bases and J dropped 0 bases, with 13 bases sitting between them. The CDR3 DNA follows: TGTGCCAGCAGCTCCACTAGCCAAGGCTCCTACGAGCAGTACTTC. Its translation: CASSSTSQGSYEQYF.

J is TRBJ2-2 and V is TRBV10-1; D uncertain. Per the germline V gene, CDR1 is WNHNN and CDR2 is SYGVQD (reference sequence). The ends were cut back, 5 bases at V and 7 bases at J, with 11 bases in the middle. CDR3 length equals 13 residues. CDR3 nucleotide sequence: TGCGCCAGCAGTCTGTCCCTCGTCGGGGAGCTGTTTTTT. Translated: CASSLSLVGELFF.

The chain uses TRBV19 and TRBJ2-5, with 7 positions matching TRBD1. The germline CDR1 and CDR2 sequences are LNHDA and SQIVND (reference sequence). With V trimmed by 1 base and J by 4 bases, 3 bases remained unmatched. The CDR3 loop spans 14 amino acids. DNA for the CDR3: TGTGCCAGTAGTATAGGACAGGGATTAGAGACCCAGTACTTC. This translates into CASSIGQGLETQYF.

This chain links TRBV5-1 with TRBJ2-3, with 10 bases identical to TRBD1. The junction had 10 bases not matched to a gene; V was cut back by 7 bases and J by 2 bases. CDR1 is SGHRS, CDR2 YFSETQ, per germline. This CDR3 has 16 residues. The CDR3 is CASRTGTGAYTDTQYF. Here the CDR3 DNA reads TGCGCCAGCCGGACCGGGACAGGGGCGTACACAGATACGCAGTATTTT.